These 15 T cell receptor beta chains were all obtained from the same sample, sequenced in a study of siplizumab effects on memory and regulatory T cells. Some clones are missing from TCRdb's copy, which holds only in-frame ones; the method was immunoSEQ multiplex PCR. The sample shows about 50,000 clones, approximately 97% of them seen only once. Sequenced sample: naive CD4+ T cells sorted from blood. These receptors were taken from a human donor in good health.

V gene TRBV7-9 combines with J gene TRBJ2-2, with D perhaps matching TRBD2 (5 bases). Germline V gene lookup returns CDR1 SEHNR and CDR2 FQNEAQ (reference sequence). V dropped 3 bases and J dropped 2 bases, with 10 bases sitting between them. The CDR3 spans 15 residues. The CDR3 region has the DNA TGTGCCAGCAGCTTGCCGAGCGGAAACACCGGGGAGCTGTTTTTT. Translating gives CASSLPSGNTGELFF.

The chain couples TRBV5-1 to TRBJ2-7; 10 bases agree with TRBD2. V dropped 4 bases and J dropped 7; count of bases not matched to a gene: 5. The CDR3 extends over 13 amino acids. Germline values: CDR1 SGHRS, CDR2 YFSETQ. In DNA form, the CDR3 reads TGCGCCAGCAGCCGACAACTAGCGGGGGAGCAGTACTTC. This sequence encodes CASSRQLAGEQYF.

V gene TRBV9 combines with J gene TRBJ2-3; D might be TRBD2 (5 bases). From germline, CDR1 is SGDLS and CDR2 YYNGEE. V shed 0 bases and J shed 2 bases, with 13 bases lying between them. The CDR3 runs 16 residues. CDR3 sequence (DNA): TGTGCCAGCAGCGTAGAGTCTAGCAGATACACAGATACGCAGTATTTT. It codes for CASSVESSRYTDTQYF.

The J gene is TRBJ1-6, the V gene TRBV7-2; TRBD1 aligns across 7 bases. The J segment lost 3 bases and the V segment lost 1 base, leaving 0 bases of the junction unmatched. Per the germline V gene, CDR1 is SGHTA and CDR2 is FQGNSA. The CDR3 runs 15 residues. CDR3 DNA sequence: TGTGCCAGCAGCTTAGGACAGGGCTATAATTCACCCCTCCACTTT. This sequence encodes CASSLGQGYNSPLHF.

This clone appeared once. J is TRBJ1-3 and V is TRBV23-1; D ambiguous. TRBV23-1 counts as an open reading frame of uncertain function. Trimming took off 1 base at V and 0 bases at J, with 7 bases between the two ends. This CDR3 has 15 residues. The DNA for the CDR3 is TGCGCCAGCAGTCAATACACGGGCTCTGGAAACACCATATATTTT. This codes for CASSQYTGSGNTIYF.

V gene TRBV7-3 combines with J gene TRBJ2-1; 8 bases are a match to TRBD2. Germline CDR1 is SGHTA and CDR2 is FQGTGA. J lost 0 bases, V lost 4 bases, and 5 bases had no gene match. The CDR3 is made up of 16 amino acids. The CDR3 sequence is CASSSVTSGSYNEQFF. Written as DNA, the CDR3 is TGTGCCAGCAGCTCCGTAACTAGCGGCTCCTACAATGAGCAGTTCTTC.

The genes are TRBV7-2 and TRBJ2-7, with D uncertain. CDR3 length: 17 residues. Germline CDR1 is SGHTA and CDR2 is FQGNSA. The V end lost 8 bases, the J end lost 2 bases, and 25 bases lay between the germline ends. The CDR3 here is CASGLFRAKDGAYEQYF. As DNA, the CDR3 is TGTGCCAGCGGGCTCTTCCGCGCTAAGGACGGAGCCTACGAGCAGTACTTC.

The chain links TRBV10-1 to TRBJ2-3; 8 nucleotides align to TRBD2. CDR1 and CDR2 from the germline V gene are WNHNN and SYGVQD (reference sequence). After removal of 7 bases from V and 3 bases from J, the junction contained 3 bases not matched to a gene. CDR3 length equals 13 residues. The CDR3 DNA is TGCGCCAGCAATCGCGGGAGGACAGATACGCAGTATTTT. Translated, it gives CASNRGRTDTQYF.

The chain carries TRBV27 and TRBJ1-1; TRBD1 aligns across 8 bases. Trimming at V came to 7 bases and at J to 9 bases, leaving 10 bases not matched to a gene. This CDR3 has 13 residues. The germline V gene has CDR1 MNHEY and CDR2 SMNVEV (reference sequence). The CDR3 nucleotides read TGTGCCAGCAAGAGGAGACAGGGGAATCAAGCTTTCTTT. Translating gives CASKRRQGNQAFF.

The chain has TRBV4-2 and TRBJ2-7; D is ambiguous. The CDR3 runs to 14 residues. Germline CDR1 LGHNA, CDR2 YNFKEQ. V lost 0 bases and J 4 bases, leaving 10 bases between the germline ends. The CDR3 coding sequence is TGTGCCAGCAGCCAAGATATCTACGGGTACGAGCAGTACTTC. The encoded protein is CASSQDIYGYEQYF.

The chain links TRBV12-5 to TRBJ2-7, with D uncertain. This CDR3 contains 16 residues. The germline gives CDR1 LGHNT, CDR2 FRNRAP. V dropped 0 bases and J dropped 0 bases, with 12 bases sitting between them. The DNA for the CDR3 is TGTGCTAGTGGTTTGGTACTTGGGCGAAACTCCTACGAGCAGTACTTC. Protein sequence: CASGLVLGRNSYEQYF.

Worth noting for this clone: One end of the junction fails to match germline, which may point to a read error. The V call is TRBV5-1, the J call TRBJ2-7, with a possible D match to TRBD1 (5 bases). CDR1 and CDR2 (germline): SGHRS, YFSETQ. This CDR3 contains 14 residues. CDR3 amino acids: CASRLERGPYEQYF. The CDR3 region has the DNA TGCGCCAGCCGCTTAGAAAGGGGTCCCTACGAGCAGTACTTC.

The chain is built from TRBV6-6 and TRBJ1-3; D not resolved. Trimming removed 6 bases at V and 0 bases at J, with 9 bases between. The CDR3 is 14 residues long. Germline assignment: CDR1 MNHNY and CDR2 SVGAGI (reference sequence). For the CDR3, the DNA is TGTGCCAGCAGCTCCTTTAGCTCTGGAAACACCATATATTTT. Amino acid sequence: CASSSFSSGNTIYF.

V gene TRBV28 combines with J gene TRBJ1-1; the D gene is possibly TRBD1 (5 bases). This CDR3 contains 16 residues. V dropped 6 bases and J dropped 2 bases, with 19 bases sitting between them. Germline V gene sequence: CDR1 MDHEN, CDR2 SYDVKM. The CDR3 here is CASRILQGRGNTEAFF. The CDR3 DNA is TGTGCCAGCAGGATTCTTCAGGGTAGAGGAAACACTGAAGCTTTCTTT.

The chain joins TRBV2 to TRBJ2-5, with D possibly TRBD1 on 6 matching bases. The CDR3 totals 13 residues. Trimming shortened V by 5 bases and J by 1 base, and 8 bases separated the two germline ends. Germline loops: CDR1 SNHLY, CDR2 FYNNEI. CDR3 protein: CASSWTVQETQYF. The CDR3 nucleotides read TGTGCCAGCAGTTGGACAGTCCAAGAGACCCAGTACTTC.